The subject of this entry is one T cell receptor (beta chain). Its antigen remains undetermined. Base-call qualities are not available, and no considerably larger clone is one nucleotide away. The sample is drawn from a study of CD8+ T cells in alopecia areata (dated by TCRdb to the late 2010s). Concerning the study at large: The treated patients took part in an open-label pilot trial in which moderate-to-severe alopecia areata was treated with oral tofacitinib at 5 to 10 mg twice daily. RNA was extracted with the PAXgene miRNA kit for fixed scalp, the miRNeasy kit for PBMCs, and the RNeasy kit for mouse skin. Tofacitinib was given for 6 to 18 months, followed by 6 months of follow-up off drug to assess delayed response and recurrence. Scalp clonality was compared among normal scalp (n=4), patchy alopecia areata scalp (n=8), and alopecia totalis/universalis scalp (n=8). In both human patients and the C3H/HeJ mouse model, the study applied high-throughput TCRbeta sequencing to look at T cell clonal expansion in alopecia areata. Tofacitinib-treated patients had biopsies at baseline and at 4 and 24 weeks of treatment, with a later scalp biopsy in several patients. TCRbeta CDR3 regions were amplified by immunoSEQ multiplex PCR using 35 Vbeta forward and 13 Jbeta reverse primers. For the treated patients, the SALT score, which quantifies what percentage of scalp surface area is affected, served as the measure of disease severity. In humans, TCRbeta sequencing was performed on scalp tissue and on sorted CD4+ and CD8+ peripheral blood T cells from healthy controls and from patients with patchy or totalis/universalis alopecia areata. On the study overall, not on this receptor specifically: Scalp clonality and the number of expanded CD8+ clones among the top 100 scalp clones were significantly decreased by tofacitinib. Because the treated cohort was small and had only one nonresponder, larger studies are needed to examine links between baseline CD8+ expansion and response. Unlike mouse skin, which is dominated by gammadelta T cells, normal human skin has resident alphabeta T cells that are also sequenced, and this complicates analysis of the scalp TCR repertoire. Compared with mice, TCR sequences shared between patients were less clear, possibly partly because of HLA diversity across the patient population. Many expanded lesional clones were found to persist in scalp and blood during tofacitinib treatment, and relapse after treatment cessation may be partly explained by this persistence. Higher clonality and more expanded CD8+ clones were observed in lesional scalp than in normal scalp, particularly in alopecia totalis/universalis, a finding suggestive of antigenic drive.

The label giving this sample's time point can be read as: less than 25 weeks on oral tofacitinib. This specimen's treatment or condition label, interpreted: oral pan-JAK inhibitor, 5-10 mg twice daily. Peripheral blood and lesional scalp punch biopsies were obtained from patients with alopecia areata. PBMCs were separated by density centrifugation and stained for CD3, CD4 and CD8, after which CD4+ and CD8+ T cells were sorted on a FACSAria. Libraries came from the immunoSEQ multiplex PCR assay. RNA was extracted from all samples and reverse transcribed into cDNA as template for TCR sequencing. SuperScript III was used for first-strand cDNA synthesis, primed with a 2:1 mix of oligo-dT and random hexamers. A synthetic immune receptor repertoire was used to measure amplification bias, and any remaining bias was corrected computationally. For the original study's pipeline: After raw reads were preprocessed to remove errors, the CDR3 was defined following IMGT conventions as running from the conserved cysteine to phenylalanine. To get clonality, Shannon entropy was normalized by log2 of the number of productive unique TCRs and the result was subtracted from 1. Scalp TCRbeta sequences were cross-referenced with sorted blood CD4 and CD8 repertoires so that the CD4 or CD8 identity of scalp clones could be inferred. The source is immuneACCESS, and TCRdb retained only in-frame sequences with V and J called. Part of the clones is not carried over; for the studies checked, unresolved V genes explain less than half of this, and the remainder is unexplained. V, J and clone size derive from that table, while D and trimming were established from the DNA sequence. In all, the sample holds roughly 200,000 clones, and about 55% of those were seen once. In total, the top ten clones hold under 14% of the sample.

Taken from the germline V gene, the CDR1 and CDR2 loops are SQVTM and ANQGSEA. Measured from the cysteine to the phenylalanine, the CDR3 is 13 residues long. CDR3 DNA is the only sequence kept; it has 39 bases, read in frame from the first base. V is cut back by 6 bases and J by 5 bases, with 10 bases in the junction unmatched. This clonotype was obtained from a human donor with alopecia areata. The sequence links TRBV29-1 to TRBJ2-7, with TRBD1 identical over 7 junction bases. The sequencing used CD8+ T cells sorted from blood, collected at week 24, from a patient treated with tofacitinib. The CDR3: CSVATGTIDEQYF. The nucleotide sequence is TGCAGCGTCGCGACAGGGACAATCGACGAGCAGTACTTC.